This record looks at one T cell receptor (beta chain) sequence and its context. Its matching antigen is unknown. The CDR3 is 13 amino acids. V was trimmed by 5 bases and J by 4 bases, leaving 10 bases between them. CDR1 is SEHNR and CDR2 is FQNEAQ in the germline V gene (reference sequence). Sequencing of TCR beta, carried out with a high-throughput approach, was applied to CD8+ and CD4+ T cells from the blood. These data originate in a study of CD8 T cells in Susac syndrome. Study findings and constraints: CD4+ T cell repertoires in Susac syndrome lacked clonal expansion. As the study acknowledged, the number of individuals in its TCR sequencing and HLA analysis was relatively small.

RNA was extracted with the RNeasy kit, and a quantity of about 0.45 to 1 ug was reverse transcribed using random hexamers. Amplification of the TCR beta CDR3 was carried out by immunoSEQ multiplex PCR, which spanned a total of 54 Vbeta and 13 Jbeta segments. TCRdb re-analysed the immunoSEQ multiplex PCR reads in MiXCR, keeping a single row per CDR3 protein. The sample has 150,000 to 200,000 distinct CDR3 sequences, 90% to 95% seen once. This clonotype was sampled from a human donor with Susac syndrome. The chain is built from TRBV7-9 and TRBJ2-3; D is tentatively TRBD1 or TRBD2 (6 bases each). What was sequenced was CD4+ T cells from PBMCs. The CDR3 spells CASSPRGPDTQYF. CDR3 sequence (DNA): TGTGCCAGCAGCCCCCGGGGGCCAGATACGCAGTATTTT.